This entry concerns a single T cell receptor (beta chain). The data were produced by immunoSEQ multiplex PCR, yet TCRdb's version contains in-frame clones alone and is incomplete. The table shows about 59,000 clones, with approximately 90% occurring only once. This sample is drawn from a study of T cell changes during pregnancy in multiple sclerosis. CDR3 length: 14 residues. From germline, CDR1 is MNHNY and CDR2 SVGAGI (reference sequence). V shed 7 bases and J shed 9 bases, with 16 bases lying between them. The material sequenced was peripheral blood, taken in the second trimester of pregnancy. J is TRBJ1-6 and V is TRBV6-6; D is ambiguous. The sequence came from a female donor with multiple sclerosis, enrolled in a pregnancy study. The CDR3 is CASTPFVPGSPLHF. The CDR3 DNA reads as TGTGCCAGCACCCCCTTCGTACCGGGTTCACCCCTCCACTTT.